This is a list of T cell receptor beta chains from one sample in a study of blood T cells in healthy people across ages. One entry per CDR3 protein, called by TCRdb with MiXCR from the 5' RACE reads. The data hold 1.5 million to 1.8 million distinct CDR3 sequences, with less than 45% observed a single time. The sequencing input was blood. All receptors derive from a woman aged 18-29 years in good health. Both conserved end residues are part of each CDR3. A D gene is named only where the DNA matches it firmly. Where a row states a size, it is once, few, many or the class of an expanded clone; other rows omit it.

j_gene: TRBJ2-1
v_gene: TRBV7-6
abundance: NA
d_gene: TRBD1
len: 13
CDR3aa: CASRDRVFGEQFF
CDR3nt: TGTGCCAGCCGGGACAGGGTTTTCGGTGAGCAGTTCTTC

j_gene: TRBJ1-1
v_gene: TRBV6-4
abundance: NA
d_gene: NA
len: 13
CDR3aa: CASSAQLNTEAFF
CDR3nt: TGTGCCAGCAGTGCACAACTGAACACTGAAGCTTTCTTT

j_gene: TRBJ2-5
v_gene: TRBV6-6
abundance: NA
d_gene: NA
len: 16
CDR3aa: CASSPRGGQTGETQYF
CDR3nt: TGTGCCAGCAGTCCCAGGGGGGGACAGACGGGAGAGACCCAGTACTTC

j_gene: TRBJ1-3
v_gene: TRBV29-1
abundance: NA
d_gene: NA
len: 14
CDR3aa: CSVEGRLSGNTIYF
CDR3nt: TGCAGTGTTGAGGGCAGACTCTCTGGAAACACCATATATTTT

j_gene: TRBJ2-1
v_gene: TRBV7-9
abundance: NA
d_gene: NA
len: 16
CDR3aa: CASSLGLRVFYNEQFF
CDR3nt: TGTGCCAGCAGCCTCGGGCTCAGGGTGTTCTACAATGAGCAGTTCTTC

j_gene: TRBJ2-7
v_gene: TRBV20-1
abundance: few
d_gene: NA
len: 15
CDR3aa: CSARDGGPFYNEQYF
CDR3nt: TGCAGTGCTAGAGATGGGGGGCCGTTCTACAATGAGCAGTACTTC

j_gene: TRBJ1-5
v_gene: TRBV12-3/TRBV12-4
abundance: NA
d_gene: NA
len: 12
CDR3aa: CASSGWWQPQHF
CDR3nt: TGTGCCAGCAGTGGGTGGTGGCAGCCCCAGCATTTT

j_gene: TRBJ2-7
v_gene: TRBV20-1
abundance: NA
d_gene: NA
len: 14
CDR3aa: CSASRRLEGYEQYF
CDR3nt: TGCAGTGCTAGCCGCCGACTTGAGGGTTACGAGCAGTACTTC

j_gene: TRBJ1-1
v_gene: TRBV6-6
abundance: NA
d_gene: NA
len: 13
CDR3aa: CASSYRAEVGAFF
CDR3nt: TGTGCCAGCAGTTACAGGGCAGAAGTAGGAGCTTTCTTT

j_gene: TRBJ2-1
v_gene: TRBV6-5
abundance: NA
d_gene: NA
len: 14
CDR3aa: CASRERQSYNEQFF
CDR3nt: TGTGCCAGCAGAGAGCGACAAAGCTACAATGAGCAGTTCTTC

j_gene: TRBJ1-5
v_gene: TRBV9
abundance: NA
d_gene: NA
len: 15
CDR3aa: CASSAGVNSNQPQHF
CDR3nt: TGTGCCAGCAGCGCGGGGGTAAATAGCAATCAGCCCCAGCATTTT

j_gene: TRBJ1-2
v_gene: TRBV7-9
abundance: NA
d_gene: TRBD1
len: 15
CDR3aa: CASSAGQGINYGYTF
CDR3nt: TGTGCCAGCAGCGCGGGACAGGGGATTAACTATGGCTACACCTTC

j_gene: TRBJ2-7
v_gene: TRBV10-1
abundance: NA
d_gene: TRBD2
len: 16
CDR3aa: CASCESTSGGSYEQYF
CDR3nt: TGCGCCAGCTGTGAGTCAACTAGCGGGGGTTCCTACGAGCAGTACTTC

j_gene: TRBJ2-1
v_gene: TRBV27
abundance: once
d_gene: NA
len: 12
CDR3aa: CASNRWDGEQFF
CDR3nt: TGTGCCAGCAACAGGTGGGACGGTGAGCAGTTCTTC

j_gene: TRBJ2-2
v_gene: TRBV10-1
abundance: few
d_gene: NA
len: 14
CDR3aa: CASSEFGNTGELFF
CDR3nt: TGCGCCAGCAGTGAATTCGGGAACACCGGGGAGCTGTTTTTT

j_gene: TRBJ2-7
v_gene: TRBV5-1
abundance: few
d_gene: NA
len: 14
CDR3aa: CASSEGQAGYEQYF
CDR3nt: TGCGCCAGCAGCGAAGGACAGGCGGGGTACGAGCAGTACTTC

j_gene: TRBJ2-3
v_gene: TRBV28
abundance: NA
d_gene: TRBD2
len: 16
CDR3aa: CASSPILAGEADTQYF
CDR3nt: TGTGCCAGCAGTCCCATTCTAGCGGGAGAGGCGGATACGCAGTATTTT

j_gene: TRBJ2-5
v_gene: TRBV13
abundance: NA
d_gene: TRBD2
len: 14
CDR3aa: CASSRLAEYNEQYF
CDR3nt: TGTGCCAGCAGCCGGCTAGCGGAGTACAATGAGCAGTACTTC

j_gene: TRBJ2-7
v_gene: TRBV3-1
abundance: NA
d_gene: NA
len: 15
CDR3aa: CASSGRQVNGNEQYF
CDR3nt: TGTGCCAGCAGCGGGCGACAAGTAAATGGGAATGAGCAGTACTTC

j_gene: TRBJ2-3
v_gene: TRBV18
abundance: few
d_gene: TRBD1
len: 15
CDR3aa: CASSATGLSTDTQYF
CDR3nt: TGTGCCAGCTCGGCGACAGGGCTCAGCACAGATACGCAGTATTTT

j_gene: TRBJ2-1
v_gene: TRBV4-3
abundance: NA
d_gene: TRBD2
len: 14
CDR3aa: CASSRGLATNEQFF
CDR3nt: TGCGCCAGCAGCCGAGGACTAGCAACGAATGAGCAGTTCTTC

j_gene: TRBJ2-7
v_gene: TRBV4-2
abundance: NA
d_gene: NA
len: 18
CDR3aa: CASSQGLKQRGHSYEQYF
CDR3nt: TGTGCCAGCAGCCAAGGATTGAAACAGCGGGGACACTCCTACGAGCAGTACTTC

j_gene: TRBJ1-1
v_gene: TRBV21-1
abundance: NA
d_gene: NA
len: 14
CDR3aa: CASSKVGVNTEAFF
CDR3nt: TGTGCCAGCAGCAAAGTAGGGGTGAACACTGAAGCTTTCTTT

j_gene: TRBJ2-1
v_gene: TRBV6-4
abundance: few
d_gene: NA
len: 15
CDR3aa: CASSDGASEYNEQFF
CDR3nt: TGTGCCAGCAGTGACGGGGCTAGCGAGTACAATGAGCAGTTCTTC

j_gene: TRBJ1-6
v_gene: TRBV25-1
abundance: few
d_gene: NA
len: 13
CDR3aa: CASRGNYNSPLHF
CDR3nt: TGTGCCAGCAGGGGGAACTATAATTCACCCCTCCACTTT

j_gene: TRBJ2-3
v_gene: TRBV20-1
abundance: NA
d_gene: TRBD2
len: 14
CDR3aa: CSASRTSGMRAQYF
CDR3nt: TGCAGTGCTAGTAGGACTAGCGGGATGAGGGCGCAGTATTTT

j_gene: TRBJ2-6
v_gene: TRBV12-3/TRBV12-4
abundance: NA
d_gene: NA
len: 18
CDR3aa: CASSRRPWGAPGANVLTF
CDR3nt: TGTGCCAGCAGTAGGAGGCCATGGGGCGCCCCTGGGGCCAACGTCCTGACTTTC

j_gene: TRBJ2-1
v_gene: TRBV27
abundance: NA
d_gene: NA
len: 15
CDR3aa: CASSDPMVEYNEQFF
CDR3nt: TGTGCCAGCAGCGACCCCATGGTAGAATACAATGAGCAGTTCTTC

j_gene: TRBJ2-7
v_gene: TRBV20-1
abundance: NA
d_gene: TRBD1
len: 14
CDR3aa: CSARARDRTYEQYF
CDR3nt: TGCAGTGCCAGAGCCCGGGACAGGACCTACGAGCAGTACTTC

j_gene: TRBJ2-4
v_gene: TRBV4-1
abundance: NA
d_gene: TRBD1
len: 18
CDR3aa: CASSQRLSGGRAKNIQYF
CDR3nt: TGCGCCAGCAGCCAGAGGCTTTCAGGGGGCCGAGCCAAAAACATTCAGTACTTC

j_gene: TRBJ1-1
v_gene: TRBV7-9
abundance: few
d_gene: TRBD1
len: 17
CDR3aa: CASSLSYRGKGNTEAFF
CDR3nt: TGTGCCAGCAGCTTAAGTTACAGGGGAAAGGGGAACACTGAAGCTTTCTTT

j_gene: TRBJ2-3
v_gene: TRBV7-9
abundance: few
d_gene: NA
len: 17
CDR3aa: CASSLHLTLASTDTQYF
CDR3nt: TGTGCCAGCAGCCTACACTTAACACTAGCCAGCACAGATACGCAGTATTTT

j_gene: TRBJ2-5
v_gene: TRBV11-2
abundance: NA
d_gene: NA
len: 15
CDR3aa: CASSPPLTGQETQYF
CDR3nt: TGTGCCAGCAGCCCTCCCCTAACAGGCCAAGAGACCCAGTACTTC

j_gene: TRBJ1-1
v_gene: TRBV20-1
abundance: NA
d_gene: NA
len: 15
CDR3aa: CSAASPSLMNTEAFF
CDR3nt: TGCAGTGCTGCCTCCCCTAGTCTAATGAACACTGAAGCTTTCTTT

j_gene: TRBJ2-7
v_gene: TRBV27
abundance: once
d_gene: NA
len: 14
CDR3aa: CASRPGQIIYEQYF
CDR3nt: TGTGCCAGCAGGCCGGGACAAATTATCTACGAGCAGTACTTC

j_gene: TRBJ1-2
v_gene: TRBV30
abundance: NA
d_gene: NA
len: 14
CDR3aa: CAWSRGRSEGGYTF
CDR3nt: TGTGCCTGGAGTAGAGGCCGGAGCGAGGGGGGCTACACCTTC

j_gene: TRBJ2-5
v_gene: TRBV11-2
abundance: few
d_gene: NA
len: 17
CDR3aa: CASSLGVRGPYQETQYF
CDR3nt: TGTGCCAGCAGCTTAGGTGTTCGGGGGCCGTACCAAGAGACCCAGTACTTC

j_gene: TRBJ2-2
v_gene: TRBV12-3/TRBV12-4
abundance: NA
d_gene: TRBD2
len: 15
CDR3aa: CASSFAGGSAGELFF
CDR3nt: TGTGCCAGCAGTTTCGCGGGGGGGTCGGCCGGGGAGCTGTTTTTT

j_gene: TRBJ1-1
v_gene: TRBV9
abundance: NA
d_gene: NA
len: 13
CDR3aa: CASGEGLNTEAFF
CDR3nt: TGTGCCAGCGGAGAGGGCCTGAACACTGAAGCTTTCTTT

j_gene: TRBJ2-3
v_gene: TRBV7-9
abundance: NA
d_gene: NA
len: 15
CDR3aa: CASGLAAGATDTQYF
CDR3nt: TGTGCCAGCGGCTTGGCAGCGGGCGCCACAGATACGCAGTATTTT

j_gene: TRBJ2-3
v_gene: TRBV29-1
abundance: NA
d_gene: NA
len: 12
CDR3aa: CSVEVQADTQYF
CDR3nt: TGCAGCGTTGAGGTGCAAGCAGATACGCAGTATTTT

j_gene: TRBJ2-2
v_gene: TRBV24-1
abundance: NA
d_gene: NA
len: 15
CDR3aa: CATSKRQRNTGELFF
CDR3nt: TGTGCCACCAGTAAGCGACAGCGAAACACCGGGGAGCTGTTTTTT

j_gene: TRBJ1-4
v_gene: TRBV6-1
abundance: NA
d_gene: NA
len: 17
CDR3aa: CASSEAQNRRGNEKLFF
CDR3nt: TGTGCCAGCAGTGAAGCGCAGAACCGGCGGGGTAATGAAAAACTGTTTTTT

j_gene: TRBJ1-5
v_gene: TRBV20-1
abundance: few
d_gene: TRBD1
len: 16
CDR3aa: CSARSQGAGSNQPQHF
CDR3nt: TGCAGTGCTAGAAGTCAGGGGGCGGGTAGCAATCAGCCCCAGCATTTT

j_gene: TRBJ2-4
v_gene: TRBV5-1
abundance: few
d_gene: TRBD1
len: 17
CDR3aa: CASSTKPGQGTKNIQYF
CDR3nt: TGCGCCAGCAGCACGAAACCGGGACAGGGGACCAAAAACATTCAGTACTTC

j_gene: TRBJ1-1
v_gene: TRBV11-2
abundance: NA
d_gene: NA
len: 15
CDR3aa: CASSLAEGMNTEAFF
CDR3nt: TGTGCCAGCAGCTTAGCGGAGGGCATGAACACTGAAGCTTTCTTT

j_gene: TRBJ1-2
v_gene: TRBV21-1
abundance: once
d_gene: NA
len: 14
CDR3aa: CASSKRLFGYGYTF
CDR3nt: TGTGCCAGCAGCAAAAGGTTATTCGGCTATGGCTACACCTTC

j_gene: TRBJ2-3
v_gene: TRBV24-1
abundance: NA
d_gene: NA
len: 15
CDR3aa: CATSPSKEGIDTQYF
CDR3nt: TGTGCCACCAGCCCTTCAAAAGAGGGCATAGATACGCAGTATTTT